These 2 T cell receptor beta chains came from one sample sequenced in a study of early T cells in non-severe SARS-CoV-2 infection. TCRdb reanalysed the 5' RACE reads using MiXCR and keeps one entry per CDR3 protein. Of roughly 80,000 distinct CDR3 sequences in the sample, over 9% were seen once. The sequencing here drew on whole blood, taken at baseline. These TCRs come from an adult who was a healthcare worker with PCR-confirmed SARS-CoV-2 infection or an uninfected control (not recorded which).

This clonotype occurred once. V and J are TRBV5-5 and TRBJ1-2; D perhaps matches TRBD1 (6 bases). Germline values: CDR1 SGHKS, CDR2 YYEKEE (reference sequence). Trimming cost V 4 bases and J 5 bases, with 18 bases left between them. This CDR3 comprises 15 residues. The CDR3 loop is CASSTGAGSQYGYTF. The CDR3 DNA follows: TGTGCCAGCAGCACGGGGGCAGGATCGCAATATGGCTACACCTTC.

This rearrangement joins TRBV6-5 to TRBJ2-3; TRBD1 might be the D (5 bases). The CDR3 runs 15 residues. Trimming took 6 bases from V and 2 from J, leaving 15 bases between them. Germline CDR1 MNHEY, CDR2 SVGAGI. DNA of the CDR3: TGTGCCAGCAGCCAACAGGCCCCTACCACAGATACGCAGTATTTT. Residues: CASSQQAPTTDTQYF.